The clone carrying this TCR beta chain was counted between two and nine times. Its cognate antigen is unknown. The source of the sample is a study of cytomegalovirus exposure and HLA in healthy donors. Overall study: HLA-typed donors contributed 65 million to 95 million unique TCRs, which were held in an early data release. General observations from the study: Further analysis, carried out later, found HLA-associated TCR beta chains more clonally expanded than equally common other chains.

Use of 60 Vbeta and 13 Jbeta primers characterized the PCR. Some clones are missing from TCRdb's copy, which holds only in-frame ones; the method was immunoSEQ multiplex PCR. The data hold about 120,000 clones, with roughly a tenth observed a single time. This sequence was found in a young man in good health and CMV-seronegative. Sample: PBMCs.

The CDR3 nucleotides read TGTGCCAGTAGTTTGTCCGGGACAGGGGGCACTGAAGCTTTCTTT. This gives the protein CASSLSGTGGTEAFF. This rearrangement joins TRBV19 to TRBJ1-1; 11 bases match TRBD1. V gave up 5 bases and J gave up 4 bases; unmatched junction bases: 6. CDR3 length: 15 residues. CDR1 is LNHDA and CDR2 is SQIVND in the germline V gene (reference sequence). Full variable domain (remainder filled in from reference TRBV19 and TRBJ1-1): DGGITQSPKYLFRKEGQNVTLSCEQNLNHDAMYWYRQDPGQGLRLIYYSQIVNDFQKGDIAEGYSVSREKKESFPLTVTSAQKNPTAFYLCASSLSGTGGTEAFFGQGTRLTVV.